The T cell receptor (beta chain) under discussion was sequenced for a study of T cell responses to AZD1222 COVID-19 vaccine. Study summary: Some second doses came at about 4 weeks and others at about 12 weeks; these were pooled. Notes on the study in general: The peak T cell response came first, and repertoires were sampled only after it. In the spike-specific TCR repertoire, nearly half reportedly target unmutated variant regions. Spike-specific TCR breadth and depth went up after people got two AZD1222 doses.

Here immunoSEQ multiplex PCR was the method, and the copy in TCRdb shows in-frame clones only, minus some. The sample has more than 120,000 clones, just over 90% seen once; the top ten hold 4.5% to 5.5%. As concerns this clone: The target antigen is unknown.

Source: peripheral blood, taken on day 0 of AZD1222 vaccination. The receptor's source is an adult in good health.

The CDR3, as DNA: TGTGCCAGCAGCGCTCACAGGGGACCCTACAATGAGCAGTTCTTC. It encodes CASSAHRGPYNEQFF. The chain is built from TRBV9 and TRBJ2-1; 7 bases line up with TRBD1. J was trimmed by 2 bases and V by 3 bases; bases with no gene match: 5. The V gene's germline CDR1 is SGDLS and CDR2 YYNGEE. The length of the CDR3 is 15 residues.